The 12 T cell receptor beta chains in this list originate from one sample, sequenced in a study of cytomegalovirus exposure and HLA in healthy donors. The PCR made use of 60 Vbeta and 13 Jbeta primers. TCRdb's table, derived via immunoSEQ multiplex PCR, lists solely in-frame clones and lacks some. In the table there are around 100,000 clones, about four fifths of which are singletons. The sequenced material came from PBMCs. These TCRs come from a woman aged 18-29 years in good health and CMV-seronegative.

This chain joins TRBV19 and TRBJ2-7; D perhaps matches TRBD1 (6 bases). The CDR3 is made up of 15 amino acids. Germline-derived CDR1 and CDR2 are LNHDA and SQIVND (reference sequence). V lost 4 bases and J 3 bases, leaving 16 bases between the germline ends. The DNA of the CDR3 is TGTGCCAGTAGTAAGAGCAGGGGCAATTACTACGAGCAGTACTTC. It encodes CASSKSRGNYYEQYF.

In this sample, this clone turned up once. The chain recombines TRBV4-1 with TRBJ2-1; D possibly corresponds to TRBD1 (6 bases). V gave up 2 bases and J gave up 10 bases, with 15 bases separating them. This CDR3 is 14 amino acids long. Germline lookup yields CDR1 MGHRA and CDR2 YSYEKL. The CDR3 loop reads CASSQPTTGHEQFF. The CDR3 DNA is TGCGCCAGCAGCCAACCCACAACAGGGCACGAGCAGTTCTTC.

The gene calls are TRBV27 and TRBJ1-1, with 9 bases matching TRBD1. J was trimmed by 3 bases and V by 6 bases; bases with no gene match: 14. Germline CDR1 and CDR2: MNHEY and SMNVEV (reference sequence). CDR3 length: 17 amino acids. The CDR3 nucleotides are TGTGCCAGCAGAGCAAGACTTACGCGGGACAGGGACACTGAAGCTTTCTTT. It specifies CASRARLTRDRDTEAFF.

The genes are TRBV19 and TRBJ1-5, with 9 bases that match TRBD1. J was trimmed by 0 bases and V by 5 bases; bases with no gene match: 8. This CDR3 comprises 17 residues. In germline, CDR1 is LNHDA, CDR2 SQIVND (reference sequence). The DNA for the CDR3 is TGTGCCAGTAGTTCTTCAGGACAGGGGTATAGCAATCAGCCCCAGCATTTT. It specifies CASSSSGQGYSNQPQHF.

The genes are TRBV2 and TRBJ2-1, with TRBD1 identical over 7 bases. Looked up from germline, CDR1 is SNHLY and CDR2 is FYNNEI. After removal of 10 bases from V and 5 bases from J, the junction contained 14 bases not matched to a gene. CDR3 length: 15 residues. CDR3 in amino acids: CATPLPQGVHNEQFF. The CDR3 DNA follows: TGTGCCACCCCCCTCCCGCAGGGGGTACACAATGAGCAGTTCTTC.

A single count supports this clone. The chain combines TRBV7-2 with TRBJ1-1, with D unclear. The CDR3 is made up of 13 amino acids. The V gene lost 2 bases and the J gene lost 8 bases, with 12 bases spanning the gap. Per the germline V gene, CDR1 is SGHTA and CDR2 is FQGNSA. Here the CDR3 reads CASSLWEGHEAFF. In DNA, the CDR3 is TGTGCCAGCAGCTTATGGGAGGGCCACGAAGCTTTCTTT.

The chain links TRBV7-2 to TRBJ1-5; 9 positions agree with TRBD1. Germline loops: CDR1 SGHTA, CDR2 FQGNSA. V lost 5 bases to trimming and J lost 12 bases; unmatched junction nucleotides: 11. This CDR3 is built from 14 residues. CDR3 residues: CASSRTGVNSFQHF. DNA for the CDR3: TGTGCCAGCAGCCGGACAGGGGTGAATTCCTTCCAGCATTTT.

CDR3 protein: CASSHPRTGISGNTIYF. For the CDR3, the DNA is TGCGCCAGCAGCCATCCCAGGACAGGAATTTCTGGAAACACCATATATTTT. This chain connects TRBV4-1 to TRBJ1-3; 7 nucleotides agree with TRBD1. The trim removed 3 bases at V and 1 base at J, leaving 9 bases unmatched. Per germline, CDR1 MGHRA and CDR2 YSYEKL. The CDR3 covers 17 residues.

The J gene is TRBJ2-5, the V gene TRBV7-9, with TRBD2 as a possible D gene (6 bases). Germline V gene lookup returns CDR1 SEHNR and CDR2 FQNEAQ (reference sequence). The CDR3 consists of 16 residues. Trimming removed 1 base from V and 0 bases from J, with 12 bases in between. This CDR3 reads CASSLGGTRYQETQYF. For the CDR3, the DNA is TGTGCCAGCAGCTTAGGTGGGACTCGGTACCAAGAGACCCAGTACTTC.

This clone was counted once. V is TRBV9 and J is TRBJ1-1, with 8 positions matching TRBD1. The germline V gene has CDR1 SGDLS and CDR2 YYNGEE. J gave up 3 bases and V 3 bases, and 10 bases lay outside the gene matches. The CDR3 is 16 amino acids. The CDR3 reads CASSDSTGDSYTEAFF. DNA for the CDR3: TGTGCCAGCAGCGACTCGACAGGGGATTCGTACACTGAAGCTTTCTTT.

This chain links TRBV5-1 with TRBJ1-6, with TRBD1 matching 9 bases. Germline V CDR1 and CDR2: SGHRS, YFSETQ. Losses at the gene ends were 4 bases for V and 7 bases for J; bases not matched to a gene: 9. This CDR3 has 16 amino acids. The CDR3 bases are TGCGCCAGCAGCCCGGGGTCGGGACAGGGAAATTCACCCCTCCACTTT. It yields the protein CASSPGSGQGNSPLHF. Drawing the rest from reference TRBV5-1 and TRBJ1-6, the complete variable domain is KAGVTQTPRYLIKTRGQQVTLSCSPISGHRSVSWYQQTPGQGLQFLFEYFSETQRNKGNFPGRFSGRQFSNSRSEMNVSTLELGDSALYLCASSPGSGQGNSPLHFGNGTRLTVT.

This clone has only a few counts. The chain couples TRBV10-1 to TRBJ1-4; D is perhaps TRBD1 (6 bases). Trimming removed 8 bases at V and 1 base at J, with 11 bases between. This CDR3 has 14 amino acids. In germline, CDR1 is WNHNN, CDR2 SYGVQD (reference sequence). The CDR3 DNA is TGCGCCAGCCATCCAGGGGTAACTAATGAAAAACTGTTTTTT. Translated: CASHPGVTNEKLFF.